Reported below is one T cell receptor beta chain. Its antigen is not known. Germline CDR1 is SQVTM and CDR2 is ANQGSEA. The CDR3 is 14 residues long. V shed 6 bases, J shed 0 bases, and the junction held 5 bases outside the gene matches. Clones were sequenced by immunoSEQ multiplex PCR, and TCRdb holds only the in-frame ones, with some missing. Of 75,000 to 95,000 clones listed, around 82% are singletons. This entry is derived from a study of lymphopenia after photon versus proton radiotherapy. General study findings and limits: Under photons, naive T cells and diversity fell while effector/memory populations rose. Larger post-nadir TCR diversity loss correlated inversely with survival in deceased patients. After lymphocyte nadir, photon-treated repertoires showed oligoclonal expansion, especially CD8+ Temra. Better survival with proton therapy was suggested as possible, not demonstrated.

The chain links TRBV29-1 to TRBJ2-3; TRBD1 matches 8 bases. The specimen was peripheral blood, collected from a patient treated with proton-based radiotherapy. This sequence was found in a man aged 55 to 70 with pancreatic cancer. CDR3 nucleotide sequence: TGCAGCGTGACAGGGGCGATAAGCACAGATACGCAGTATTTT. Its protein is CSVTGAISTDTQYF.